This T cell receptor (beta chain) was observed in a study of cytomegalovirus exposure and HLA in healthy donors. Study-level points and caveats: Common viral pathogens seemed to be connected with several of the most significant clusters, according to a later analysis. Upon later analysis, TCR association rates were observed to vary by HLA locus, being highest for DRB1 and lowest for HLA-C. Cytomegalovirus association was assigned to over 150 TCR beta chains.

The PCR employed 60 Vbeta primers together with 13 Jbeta primers. This table comes from immunoSEQ multiplex PCR, and its TCRdb copy is limited to in-frame clones, with some not included. The table includes about 160,000 clones, roughly 85% detected once. A few counts support this clone. The target antigen is unknown. The CDR3 totals 16 residues. Trimming removed 0 bases from V and 7 bases from J, with 16 bases in between. Germline CDR1 is LGHNA and CDR2 is YNFKEQ. The donors comprised healthy bone marrow donors. The sequence was collected from a man between 18 and 29 years old in good health and CMV-seropositive. The chain combines TRBV4-2 with TRBJ2-1; TRBD1 is a possible D gene (6 bases). Input material: PBMCs. The CDR3 bases are TGTGCCAGCAGCCAAGATCTGCCACAGGGAGTAAATGAGCAGTTCTTC. Translation: CASSQDLPQGVNEQFF.